These 6 T cell receptor beta chains originate from one sample sequenced in a study of blood T cells in healthy people across ages. Primed by a sample-barcoded 5' primer and a J-beta primer mix, a second PCR proceeded for about 7 to 11 cycles. MiXCR, run by TCRdb on the 5' RACE reads, gives a single entry per CDR3 protein. The sample contains around 1.5 million distinct CDR3 sequences, approximately 59% of which appear only once. Input material: blood. The receptors stem from a man aged 18 to 35 in good health.

The sample holds a few counts of this clonotype. The V and J genes are TRBV6-2 or TRBV6-3 and TRBJ2-5, with D tentatively TRBD2 (5 bases). Trimming took off 7 bases at V and 4 bases at J, with 10 bases between the two ends. The CDR3 runs to 12 residues. Per germline, CDR1 MNHEY and CDR2 SVGEGT. The CDR3 spells CASTPGLETQYF. The CDR3 region has the DNA TGTGCCAGCACCCCGGGGTTAGAGACCCAGTACTTC.

This chain joins TRBV15 and TRBJ2-7; D is unresolved. The germline V and J ends were trimmed by 0 bases and 1 base, with 10 bases remaining between them. The CDR3 is 15 residues long. From germline, CDR1 is LNHNV and CDR2 YYDKDF (reference sequence). CDR3 in amino acids: CATSRDVGRSYEQYF. The CDR3 bases are TGTGCCACCAGCAGAGATGTCGGCCGGTCCTACGAGCAGTACTTC.

The chain joins TRBV7-8 to TRBJ2-1; 8 bases line up with TRBD2. The DNA end is a closer match to TRBJ2-7, so the J assignment may be wrong. The CDR3 has 16 residues. Looked up from germline, CDR1 is SGHVS and CDR2 is FQNEAQ. The CDR3 DNA reads TGTGCCAGCAGCCCGGCGGATGCGGGGGGCTACAATGAGCAGTACTTC. Encoded protein: CASSPADAGGYNEQYF.

This chain joins TRBV6-5 and TRBJ1-5; TRBD1 might be the D (5 bases). The germline V gene encodes CDR1 MNHEY and CDR2 SVGAGI. V lost 2 bases, J lost 7 bases, and 12 bases lay in between. The CDR3 runs to 14 residues. CDR3 DNA sequence: TGTGCCAGCAGTTACGGGAGGGGTGGGCAGCCCCAGCATTTT. Translating gives CASSYGRGGQPQHF.

The rearrangement joins TRBV18 to TRBJ2-5; D unclear. This CDR3 has 13 amino acids. V was shortened by 8 bases and J by 5 bases, with 15 bases between the two germline ends. Germline values: CDR1 KGHSH, CDR2 LQKENI. The CDR3 sequence is CASRRSGEETQYF. CDR3 nucleotide sequence: TGTGCCAGCCGCCGGTCGGGCGAGGAGACCCAGTACTTC.

The gene calls are TRBV6-1 and TRBJ2-2, with 15 bases that match TRBD2. Germline V lookup: CDR1 MNHNS, CDR2 SASEGT. With V trimmed by 6 bases and J by 8 bases, 10 bases remained unmatched. CDR3 length: 17 residues. CDR3 in amino acids: CASRTGLAGGPRGELFF. CDR3 in DNA: TGTGCCAGCAGAACCGGACTAGCGGGAGGGCCCAGAGGGGAGCTGTTTTTT.